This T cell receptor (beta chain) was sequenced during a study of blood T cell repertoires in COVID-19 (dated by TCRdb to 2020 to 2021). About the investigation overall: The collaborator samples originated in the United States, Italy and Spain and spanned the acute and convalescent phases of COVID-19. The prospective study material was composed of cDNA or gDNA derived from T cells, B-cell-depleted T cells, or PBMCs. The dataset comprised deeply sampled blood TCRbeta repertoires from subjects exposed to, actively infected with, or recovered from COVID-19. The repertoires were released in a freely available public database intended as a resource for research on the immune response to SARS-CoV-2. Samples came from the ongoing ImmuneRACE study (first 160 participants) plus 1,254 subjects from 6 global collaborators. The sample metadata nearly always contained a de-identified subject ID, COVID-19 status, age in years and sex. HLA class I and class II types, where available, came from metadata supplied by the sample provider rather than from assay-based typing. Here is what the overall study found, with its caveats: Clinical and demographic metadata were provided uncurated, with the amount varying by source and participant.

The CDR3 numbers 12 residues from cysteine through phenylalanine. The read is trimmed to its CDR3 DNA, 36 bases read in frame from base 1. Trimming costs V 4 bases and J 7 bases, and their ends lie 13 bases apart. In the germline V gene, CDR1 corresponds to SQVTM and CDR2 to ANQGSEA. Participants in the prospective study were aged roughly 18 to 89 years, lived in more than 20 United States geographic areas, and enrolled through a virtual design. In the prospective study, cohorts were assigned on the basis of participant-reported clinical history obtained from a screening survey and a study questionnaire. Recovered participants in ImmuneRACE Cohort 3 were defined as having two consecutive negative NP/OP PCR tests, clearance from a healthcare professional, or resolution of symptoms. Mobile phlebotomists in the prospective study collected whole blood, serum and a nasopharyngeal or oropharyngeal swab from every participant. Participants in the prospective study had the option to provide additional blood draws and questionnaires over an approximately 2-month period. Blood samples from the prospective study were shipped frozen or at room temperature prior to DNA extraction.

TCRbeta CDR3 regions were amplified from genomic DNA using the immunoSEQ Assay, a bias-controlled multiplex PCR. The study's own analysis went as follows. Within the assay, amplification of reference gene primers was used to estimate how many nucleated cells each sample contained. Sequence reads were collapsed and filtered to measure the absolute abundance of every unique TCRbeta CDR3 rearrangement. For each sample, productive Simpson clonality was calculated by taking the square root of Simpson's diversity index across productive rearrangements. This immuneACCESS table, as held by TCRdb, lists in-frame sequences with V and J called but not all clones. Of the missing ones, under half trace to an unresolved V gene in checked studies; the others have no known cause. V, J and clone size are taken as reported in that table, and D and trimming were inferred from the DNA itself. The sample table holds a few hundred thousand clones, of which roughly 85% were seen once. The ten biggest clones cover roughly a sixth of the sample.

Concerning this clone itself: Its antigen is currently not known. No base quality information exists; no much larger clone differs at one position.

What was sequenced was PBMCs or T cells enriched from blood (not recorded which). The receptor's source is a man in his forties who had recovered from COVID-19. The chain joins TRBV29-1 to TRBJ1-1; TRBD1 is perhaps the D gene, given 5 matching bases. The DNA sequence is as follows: TGCAGCGTTGTCCTTCTCAGGGATGAAGCTTTCTTT. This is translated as CSVVLLRDEAFF. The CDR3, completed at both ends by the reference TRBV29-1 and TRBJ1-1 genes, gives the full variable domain SAVISQKPSRDICQRGTSLTIQCQVDSQVTMMFWYRQQPGQSLTLIATANQGSEATYESGFVIDKFPISRPNLTFSTLTVSNMSPEDSSIYLCSVVLLRDEAFFGQGTRLTVV.